This T cell receptor beta chain was observed in a study of blood T cell repertoires in COVID-19 (dated by TCRdb to about 2020). Study-wide context: Collaborator samples came from the United States, Italy and Spain and covered acute and convalescent phases of COVID-19. The prospective study material was composed of cDNA or gDNA derived from T cells, B-cell-depleted T cells, or PBMCs. Subjects who had been exposed to COVID-19, were actively infected with it, or had recovered from it provided the deeply sampled blood TCRbeta repertoires that made up the dataset. The repertoires were released in a freely available public database intended as a resource for research on the immune response to SARS-CoV-2. The samples were drawn from two sources: the first 160 participants of the ongoing ImmuneRACE study, and 950 to 1,500 subjects contributed by 6 global collaborators. The sample metadata nearly always contained a de-identified subject ID, COVID-19 status, age in years and sex. Where HLA class I and class II types were available, the types were taken from metadata supplied by the sample provider, not from assay-based typing. Beyond this particular receptor, the publication reports: Clinical and demographic metadata were provided uncurated, with the amount varying by source and participant.

As for this clone: This receptor's antigen is unknown. No much larger clone is present one base from it, and per-base qualities are unavailable.

One collaborating source in Seattle enrolled patients during active infection and followed them longitudinally through the course of disease. The collaborating institutions used their own protocols to collect whole blood in K2EDTA tubes. For TCRbeta analysis, collaborator samples were shipped as frozen whole blood, as isolated PBMCs, or as DNA extracted from either sample type. TCRbeta CDR3 regions were amplified from genomic DNA by means of the immunoSEQ Assay, a bias-controlled multiplex PCR. Regarding the original processing steps: The number of nucleated cells in each sample was estimated from the amplification of reference gene primers within the assay. Sequence reads were collapsed and filtered to measure the absolute abundance of every unique TCRbeta CDR3 rearrangement. For each sample, productive Simpson clonality was calculated by taking the square root of Simpson's diversity index across productive rearrangements. Imported from immuneACCESS, the table was reduced by TCRdb to in-frame sequences with V and J called. These copies leave out some clones; in studies compared against another copy, an unresolved V gene accounts for under half, and the cause of the remainder is not known. V, J and clone size are taken as reported in that table, and D and trimming were inferred from the DNA itself. This sample gives approximately 400,000 clones in total; about 87% of them show up just once. Clones ranked in the top ten supply approximately 12% of the sample.

The clonotype was recovered from a woman between 50 and 59 years old with COVID-19, enrolled during active disease. Sequencing input: peripheral blood.

The nucleotide sequence reads TGTGCCAGCAGGGGCGCAAACACCATATATTTT. Translated, it reads CASRGANTIYF. The sequence links TRBV25-1 to TRBJ1-3, with no D gene named confidently. The CDR1 and CDR2 encoded by the germline V gene are MGHDK and SYGVNS. The germline ends are 6 bases apart after V is trimmed by 6 bases and J by 6 bases. Its CDR3 holds 11 amino acids, cysteine through phenylalanine. CDR3 DNA is the only sequence kept; it has 33 bases, read in frame from the first base.